This TCR beta chain is drawn from a study of T cell responses to AZD1222 COVID-19 vaccine. The protocol was immunoSEQ multiplex PCR, while the TCRdb copy is restricted to in-frame clones and leaves out a portion. Seen here are 100,000 to 150,000 clones, roughly 90% observed once, and the top ten hold 1.5% to 1.7%. The source of this sequence is an adult in good health. The material sequenced was peripheral blood, taken on day 0 of AZD1222 vaccination.

The CDR3, as DNA: TGTGCCAGCAGTTTATACCCTCTTGGGGAGCACTACGAGCAGTACTTC. It encodes CASSLYPLGEHYEQYF. The V and J genes are TRBV28 and TRBJ2-7; D perhaps matches TRBD2 (5 bases). The CDR3 is 16 amino acids. The V end lost 1 base, the J end lost 3 bases, and 16 bases lay between the germline ends. Per the germline V gene, CDR1 is MDHEN and CDR2 is SYDVKM.